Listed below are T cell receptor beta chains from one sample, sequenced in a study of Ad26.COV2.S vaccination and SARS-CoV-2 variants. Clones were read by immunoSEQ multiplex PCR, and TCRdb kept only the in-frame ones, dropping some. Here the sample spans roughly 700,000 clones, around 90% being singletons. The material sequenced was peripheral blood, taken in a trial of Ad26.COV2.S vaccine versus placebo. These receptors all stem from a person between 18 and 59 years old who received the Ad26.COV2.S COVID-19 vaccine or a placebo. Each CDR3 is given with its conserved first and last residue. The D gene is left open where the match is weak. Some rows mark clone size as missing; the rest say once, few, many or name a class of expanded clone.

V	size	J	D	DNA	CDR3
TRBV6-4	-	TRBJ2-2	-	TGTGCCAGCAGTGTTGGAGAGGGGTCGGCTACCGGGGAGCTGTTTTTT	CASSVGEGSATGELFF
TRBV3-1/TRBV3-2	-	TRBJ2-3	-	TGTGCCAGCAGCCAAGATCGTGGGGCCCCTGCCACAGATACGCAGTATTTT	CASSQDRGAPATDTQYF
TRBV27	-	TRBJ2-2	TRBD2	TGTGCCAGCAGTTTCCAACGGGGGGGACTAGCGAGTACCGGGGAGCTGTTTTTT	CASSFQRGGLASTGELFF
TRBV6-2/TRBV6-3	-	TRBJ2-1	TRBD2	TGTGCCAGCAGTAGGCTAGCGGGAGCCGGAAACTACAATGAGCAGTTCTTC	CASSRLAGAGNYNEQFF
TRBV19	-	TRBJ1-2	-	TGTGCCAGTAGTACAGGGCGACTCCCTAACTATGGCTACACCTTC	CASSTGRLPNYGYTF
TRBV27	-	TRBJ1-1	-	TGTGCCACCTACCCTTGGGCAAGTCACACTGAAGCTTTCTTT	CATYPWASHTEAFF
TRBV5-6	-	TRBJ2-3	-	TGTGCCAGCAGCTTGCAGGATACGCAGTATTTT	CASSLQDTQYF
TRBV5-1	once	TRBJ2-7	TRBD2	TGCGCCAGCAGCTTGGCGGGGACTAGCGGGAGACGACTCTCTTACGAGCAGTACTTC	CASSLAGTSGRRLSYEQYF
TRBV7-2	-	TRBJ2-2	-	TGTGCCAGCAGCTTTACGTCGTTCACCGGGGAGCTGTTTTTT	CASSFTSFTGELFF
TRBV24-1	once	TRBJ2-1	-	TGTGCCACCTCACTGGGCTCGGAATACAATGAGCAGTTCTTC	CATSLGSEYNEQFF
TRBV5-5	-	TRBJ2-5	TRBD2	TGTGCCAGCAGCTTGGCACCGGGGGGGCAAGAGACCCAGTACTTC	CASSLAPGGQETQYF
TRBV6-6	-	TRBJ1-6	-	TGTGCCAGCAGTTACCGGGGGGACAATTCACCCCTCCACTTT	CASSYRGDNSPLHF
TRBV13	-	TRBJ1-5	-	TGTGCCAGCAGCAACAGGAACGGACAGCCCCAGCATTTT	CASSNRNGQPQHF
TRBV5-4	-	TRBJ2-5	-	TGTGCCAGCAGCGTAGGACCCCCAGAGACCCAGTACTTC	CASSVGPPETQYF
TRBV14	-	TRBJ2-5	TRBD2	TGTGCCAGCAGCCAGAGCGGGAGGGCTCTACAGACCCAGTACTTC	CASSQSGRALQTQYF
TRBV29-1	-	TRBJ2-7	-	TGCAGCGTTGAGAACCGAAGGGCCTACGAGCAGTACTTC	CSVENRRAYEQYF
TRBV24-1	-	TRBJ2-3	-	TGTGCCACCAGTGATGCCCCAGGTAGGGGAGGTTTCGCAGATACGCAGTATTTT	CATSDAPGRGGFADTQYF
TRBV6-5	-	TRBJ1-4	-	TGTGCCAGCAGCCGCGACGACCCCGGGGAACTGTTTTTT	CASSRDDPGELFF
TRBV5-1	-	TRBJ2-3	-	TGCGCCAGCAGCCCCTCTTGGGGTGGTGGCACAGATACGCAGTATTTT	CASSPSWGGGTDTQYF
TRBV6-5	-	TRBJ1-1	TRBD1	TGTGCCAGCACCAGGGACAGAAACACTGAAGCTTTCTTT	CASTRDRNTEAFF
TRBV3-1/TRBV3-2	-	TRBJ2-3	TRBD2	TGTGCCAGCAGCCAAGAAGGAGGGACTAGCGGGAGGGTAACAGATACGCAGTATTTT	CASSQEGGTSGRVTDTQYF
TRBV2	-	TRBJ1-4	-	TGTGCCAGCAGTGCCACAGCTTATTCGGGTGAAAAACTGTTTTTT	CASSATAYSGEKLFF
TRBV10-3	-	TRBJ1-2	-	TGTGCCATCAAGGCTGGGGGAGGGGACACTAACTATGGCTACACCTTC	CAIKAGGGDTNYGYTF